This TCR beta chain was found in a study of cytomegalovirus exposure and HLA in healthy donors. CDR1 is SGHRS and CDR2 is YFSETQ in the germline V gene. The CDR3 has 15 amino acids. V was trimmed by 0 bases and J by 0 bases, leaving 9 bases between them. Measured with immunoSEQ multiplex PCR; TCRdb has only the in-frame clones, and not every one. The table has 250,000 to 300,000 clones, 80% to 90% seen once. This receptor was taken from a woman aged 18-29 years in good health and CMV-seronegative. The sequenced sample consisted of PBMCs. The gene calls are TRBV5-1 and TRBJ1-1; a possible D gene is TRBD1 (5 bases). CDR3 sequence (DNA): TGCGCCAGCAGCTTGGGCGGGGCAATGAACACTGAAGCTTTCTTT. Translated, it gives CASSLGGAMNTEAFF.